A selection of T cell receptor beta chains follows, all from one sample in a study of OX40 agonist ivuxolimab in advanced cancers. This table comes from immunoSEQ multiplex PCR, and its TCRdb copy is limited to in-frame clones, with some not included. The sample holds tens of thousands of clones; 89% are singletons and the top ten take 0.3% to 0.4%. Sequencing was performed on CD4+ or CD8+ T cells sorted from blood, taken in a trial of the OX40 agonist ivuxolimab. These TCRs come from an adult with an advanced solid tumor such as melanoma, head and neck, liver or kidney cancer. CDR3s include the opening cysteine and the closing phenylalanine or tryptophan. The D gene is left open where the match is weak. Rows may omit the clone size; those that give it use once, few, many or a size class.

v_call,j_call,clone_size,d_call,cdr3_nt,cdr3_aa
TRBV7-9,TRBJ2-3,-,TRBD2,TGTGCCAGCAGCGCGACTAGCGGGGAACCGAAAAGCACAGATACGCAGTATTTT,CASSATSGEPKSTDTQYF
TRBV7-9,TRBJ2-7,once,TRBD2,TGTGCCAGCAGCCACGGACTAGCGGGTACCTCCTACGAGCAGTACTTC,CASSHGLAGTSYEQYF
TRBV21-1,TRBJ1-4,-,-,TGTGCCAGCAGAAAGGAGGGGTACCTACTCCCTAATGAAAAACTGTTTTTT,CASRKEGYLLPNEKLFF
TRBV18,TRBJ2-5,-,-,TGTGCCAGCTCAGGGTACCAAGAGACCCAGTACTTC,CASSGYQETQYF
TRBV9,TRBJ2-7,-,-,TGTGCCAGCAGCGTAGCTCCCGGGGTCTACGAGCAGTACTTC,CASSVAPGVYEQYF
TRBV29-1,TRBJ1-1,once,-,TGCGCATCCCGAATGAACACTGAAGCTTTCTTT,CASRMNTEAFF
TRBV19,TRBJ1-1,few,-,TGTGCCAGTAGCGTTGAGAACACTGAAGCTTTCTTT,CASSVENTEAFF
TRBV15,TRBJ2-3,once,TRBD1,TGTGCCACCAGCAGTTCCTCGGGACAGGGTCGGTCAGATACGCAGTATTTT,CATSSSSGQGRSDTQYF
TRBV7-9,TRBJ1-2,-,-,TGTGCCAGCAGCTCAGTAGCAGGCTATGGCTACACCTTC,CASSSVAGYGYTF
TRBV30,TRBJ2-3,-,TRBD2,TGTGCCTGGAGTGTACTCCGGACTAGCGGGGTCACAGATACGCAGTATTTT,CAWSVLRTSGVTDTQYF
TRBV6-6,TRBJ1-2,-,-,TGTGCCAGCAGTTACGGGGGATCCCTATACTATGGCTACACCTTC,CASSYGGSLYYGYTF
TRBV18,TRBJ1-4,-,-,TGTGCCAGCTCACGGCAGGCTGCAACTAATGAAAAACTGTTTTTT,CASSRQAATNEKLFF
TRBV11-2,TRBJ1-3,-,-,TGTGCCAGCAGCTTAGATGCCAGAAACACCATATATTTT,CASSLDARNTIYF
TRBV19,TRBJ2-7,-,-,TGTGCCAGTAGTATAGAGGACAGAGGCTCCTACGAGCAGTACTTC,CASSIEDRGSYEQYF
TRBV6-5,TRBJ1-1,-,-,TGTGCCAGCAGTTACTCGTGGAACACTGAAGCTTTCTTT,CASSYSWNTEAFF
TRBV19,TRBJ2-7,-,TRBD1,TGTGCCAGTAGTTTGGACAGGCCCTACGAGCAGTACTTC,CASSLDRPYEQYF
TRBV2,TRBJ1-6,-,-,TGTGCCAGCAGTGACAGGGAGCTCTATAATTCACCCCTCCACTTT,CASSDRELYNSPLHF
TRBV6-4,TRBJ2-7,-,TRBD1,TGTGCCAGCAGTGTCGACAGGGGGTACGAGCAGTACTTC,CASSVDRGYEQYF